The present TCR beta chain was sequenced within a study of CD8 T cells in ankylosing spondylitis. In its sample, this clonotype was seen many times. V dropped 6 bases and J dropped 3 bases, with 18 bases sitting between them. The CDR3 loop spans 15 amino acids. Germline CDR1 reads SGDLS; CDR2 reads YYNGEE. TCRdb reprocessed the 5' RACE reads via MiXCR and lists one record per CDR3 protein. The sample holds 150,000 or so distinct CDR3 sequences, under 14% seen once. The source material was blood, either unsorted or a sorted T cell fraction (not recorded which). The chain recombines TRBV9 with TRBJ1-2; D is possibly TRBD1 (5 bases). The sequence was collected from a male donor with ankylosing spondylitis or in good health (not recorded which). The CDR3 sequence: CASTDPSVGDYGYTF. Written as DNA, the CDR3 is TGTGCCAGCACCGATCCCAGCGTAGGGGACTATGGCTACACCTTC.